The 24 T cell receptor beta chains reported below all come from one sample, sequenced in a study of shared clonotypes between healthy human individuals (dated by TCRdb to the early 2020s). The receptor library was made with the immunoSEQ multiplex PCR assay. TCRdb holds this immuneACCESS table with in-frame rearrangements only. Some clones are missing; in checked studies, unresolved V genes explain under half, and the rest has no known cause. The sample table shows around 480,000 clones, and 75% to 80% are seen once. The biggest ten clones account for around an eighth of the sample. What was sequenced was PBMCs. All receptors derive from a woman aged 40 to 49 in good health. Some clones in this sample may be carry-over from other donors' samples.

This clone has only a few counts. The chain uses TRBV2 and TRBJ2-7; 11 bases align to TRBD1. CDR3 length equals 15 residues. V was clipped by 3 bases and J by 6 bases; unmatched bases: 7. Germline V gene lookup returns CDR1 SNHLY and CDR2 FYNNEI. CDR3 region: CASSEWDRGSVEQYF. In DNA, the CDR3 is TGTGCCAGCAGTGAGTGGGACAGGGGGTCTGTCGAGCAGTACTTC.

V and J are TRBV5-1 and TRBJ1-4; D perhaps matches TRBD1 (6 bases). There are 16 residues in the CDR3. Trimming shortened V by 0 bases and J by 3 bases, and 12 bases separated the two germline ends. Per the germline V gene, CDR1 is SGHRS and CDR2 is YFSETQ. For the CDR3, the DNA is TGCGCCAGCAGCTTGGCCGGCCCAGGGGCTAATGAAAAACTGTTTTTT. It encodes CASSLAGPGANEKLFF.

The V call is TRBV11-2, the J call TRBJ2-6; D is ambiguous. The CDR3 runs 15 residues. Trimming removed 5 bases from V and 1 base from J, with 9 bases in between. Germline V gene lookup returns CDR1 SGHAT and CDR2 FQNNGV. As DNA, the CDR3 is TGTGCCAGCAGCCAACTCGTTTCTGGGGCCAACGTCCTGACTTTC. It encodes CASSQLVSGANVLTF. Variable domain in full (rest from reference TRBV11-2 and TRBJ2-6): EAGVAQSPRYKIIEKRQSVAFWCNPISGHATLYWYQQILGQGPKLLIQFQNNGVVDDSQLPKDRFSAERLKGVDSTLKIQPAKLEDSAVYLCASSQLVSGANVLTFGAGSRLTVL.

This clone was seen at least ten times. CDR3 nucleotide sequence: TGTGCCTGGGGCTCAATTGGTGTTAATTCACCCCTCCACTTT. This codes for CAWGSIGVNSPLHF. The chain carries TRBV30 and TRBJ1-6, with D uncertain. Germline V gene sequence: CDR1 GTSNPN, CDR2 SVGIG (reference sequence). The CDR3 is 14 amino acids. The V end was cut by 5 bases, the J end by 6 bases, with 14 bases between.

This chain's CDR3 is CASSLDRGQPQHF. CDR3 DNA: TGCGCCAGCAGCTTGGACAGGGGTCAGCCCCAGCATTTT. The chain uses TRBV5-1 and TRBJ1-5; 7 bases are shared with TRBD1. The CDR3 has 13 amino acids. The V and J ends lost 0 bases and 6 bases, in that order; junction bases with no gene match: 0. The germline V gene encodes CDR1 SGHRS and CDR2 YFSETQ.

The chain couples TRBV25-1 to TRBJ2-1; D not certain. Looked up from germline, CDR1 is MGHDK and CDR2 is SYGVNS. CDR3 length: 15 residues. V dropped 3 bases and J dropped 2 bases, with 11 bases sitting between them. As DNA, the CDR3 is TGTGCCAGCAGTGAGGTTCGGTCCCCCTACAATGAGCAGTTCTTC. It translates to CASSEVRSPYNEQFF.

With regard to this clone: One end of the junction varies from germline; a read error may be responsible. This CDR3 is also generated by other DNA sequences in the sample. V is TRBV6-6 and J is TRBJ1-1; maybe TRBD1 (6 bases). The CDR3 is 15 amino acids. The V gene's germline CDR1 is MNHNY and CDR2 SVGAGI (reference sequence). The DNA of the CDR3 is TGTGCCAGCAGTTCCCCAGGGGATGAGAACGCTGAAGCTTTCTTT. Residues: CASSSPGDENAEAFF.

The chain is built from TRBV19 and TRBJ1-5; 8 bases map to TRBD1. The CDR3 loop spans 17 amino acids. After removal of 3 bases from V and 1 base from J, the junction contained 8 bases not matched to a gene. Germline CDR1 reads LNHDA; CDR2 reads SQIVND (reference sequence). In DNA, the CDR3 is TGTGCCAGTAGTATTGTCCGACAGGGGTGGAGCAATCAGCCCCAGCATTTT. It specifies CASSIVRQGWSNQPQHF. Full variable domain (rest looked up from reference TRBV19 and TRBJ1-5): DGGITQSPKYLFRKEGQNVTLSCEQNLNHDAMYWYRQDPGQGLRLIYYSQIVNDFQKGDIAEGYSVSREKKESFPLTVTSAQKNPTAFYLCASSIVRQGWSNQPQHFGDGTRLSIL.

This chain uses TRBV9 with TRBJ2-4; possibly TRBD2 for D (5 bases). CDR3 length: 15 amino acids. Trimming took off 0 bases at V and 3 bases at J, with 10 bases between the two ends. Germline V CDR1 and CDR2: SGDLS, YYNGEE. The CDR3 DNA is TGTGCCAGCAGCGTAGCTGCGGGCGGCAAAAACATTCAGTACTTC. Translating it yields CASSVAAGGKNIQYF.

The chain combines TRBV5-1 with TRBJ1-2; no clear D gene. The CDR3 totals 12 residues. CDR1 is SGHRS and CDR2 is YFSETQ in the germline V gene. Between the trimmed V and J ends, which lost 4 bases and 5 bases, there was a span of 9 bases. In DNA, the CDR3 is TGCGCCAGCAGCCCTAACTTATATGGCTACACCTTC. It is translated as CASSPNLYGYTF.

The chain joins TRBV2 to TRBJ1-4, with 9 bases matching TRBD1. Germline V CDR1 and CDR2: SNHLY, FYNNEI. This CDR3 has 14 amino acids. The junction had 4 bases not matched to a gene; V was cut back by 4 bases and J by 7 bases. CDR3 loop: CASSGGTGLEKLFF. DNA of the CDR3: TGTGCCAGCAGTGGTGGGACAGGGCTTGAAAAACTGTTTTTT.

Here the CDR3 DNA reads TGTGCCAGCAGCTCCGTCGGCAGGGGGCAGGCGCAGTACTTC. Translation gives CASSSVGRGQAQYF. The genes are TRBV7-2 and TRBJ2-7; TRBD1 matches at 8 bases. V was clipped by 4 bases and J by 9 bases; unmatched bases: 11. The germline V gene encodes CDR1 SGHTA and CDR2 FQGNSA. The CDR3 has 14 amino acids.

V gene TRBV5-4 combines with J gene TRBJ1-2, with TRBD1 as a possible D gene (5 bases). Germline V lookup: CDR1 SGHNT, CDR2 YYREEE (reference sequence). This CDR3 has 15 residues. V dropped 4 bases and J dropped 4 bases, with 17 bases sitting between them. The CDR3 DNA is TGTGCCAGCAGCCCCCAGGTCGGGGGGAGCTATGGCTACACCTTC. Translation: CASSPQVGGSYGYTF. The variable domain in full, completed from reference TRBV5-4 and TRBJ1-2, reads ETGVTQSPTHLIKTRGQQVTLRCSSQSGHNTVSWYQQALGQGPQFIFQYYREEENGRGNFPPRFSGLQFPNYSSELNVNALELDDSALYLCASSPQVGGSYGYTFGSGTRLTVV.

This chain links TRBV6-5 with TRBJ1-2, with 9 bases lining up with TRBD1. Germline V CDR1 and CDR2: MNHEY, SVGAGI. The CDR3 is 14 amino acids. After removal of 6 bases from V and 8 bases from J, the junction contained 10 bases not matched to a gene. The CDR3 DNA is TGTGCCAGCAGCCGCACAGGGGGCCCTTACGGCTACACCTTC. It encodes CASSRTGGPYGYTF.

This clone has a single count. The chain has TRBV5-1 and TRBJ2-2; D perhaps matches TRBD2 (6 bases). V lost 0 bases to trimming and J lost 2 bases, with 8 bases between them. The CDR3 loop spans 15 amino acids. Germline V gene data show CDR1 as SGHRS and CDR2 as YFSETQ. Here the CDR3 reads CASSLVAGNTGELFF. The CDR3 DNA sequence: TGCGCCAGCAGCTTGGTTGCGGGAAACACCGGGGAGCTGTTTTTT.

The J gene is TRBJ1-2, the V gene TRBV7-9, with 9 bases lining up with TRBD1. The germline V gene encodes CDR1 SEHNR and CDR2 FQNEAQ (reference sequence). With 8 bases clipped from V and 3 bases from J, the junction kept 13 bases outside the gene matches. The CDR3 totals 16 residues. The CDR3 nucleotides read TGTGCCAGCCTATCCCTTAAGGACAGGGGTGACTATGGCTACACCTTC. Residues: CASLSLKDRGDYGYTF.

The chain recombines TRBV7-2 with TRBJ1-1; D ambiguous. The CDR3 runs to 13 residues. CDR1 is SGHTA and CDR2 is FQGNSA in the germline V gene. Trimming pared 2 bases from V and 4 bases from J, leaving 8 bases between. CDR3 sequence reads: CASSLTRATEAFF. The CDR3 nucleotides are TGTGCCAGCAGCTTAACGCGGGCCACTGAAGCTTTCTTT.

This clone appeared a single time. The V call is TRBV7-2, the J call TRBJ1-2; TRBD1 might be the D (5 bases). Trimming pared 2 bases from V and 0 bases from J, leaving 7 bases between. Germline values: CDR1 SGHTA, CDR2 FQGNSA. The CDR3 runs to 14 residues. In DNA form, the CDR3 reads TGTGCCAGCAGCTTACAGACAGCTAACTATGGCTACACCTTC. Encoded protein: CASSLQTANYGYTF.

The rearrangement uses TRBV19 and TRBJ2-7; D is possibly TRBD2 (6 bases). The CDR3 has 14 residues. V lost 6 bases to trimming and J lost 9 bases, with 21 bases between them. Germline assignment: CDR1 LNHDA and CDR2 SQIVND (reference sequence). CDR3 protein: CASSDLDWGTSQYF. For the CDR3, the DNA is TGTGCCAGTAGCGACCTGGACTGGGGGACTTCGCAGTACTTC.

The gene calls are TRBV6-5 and TRBJ1-2, with a tentative D call TRBD1 (6 bases). The CDR3 sequence is 16 residues long. Germline V gene lookup returns CDR1 MNHEY and CDR2 SVGAGI. Trimming pared 0 bases from V and 8 bases from J, leaving 19 bases between. The chain's CDR3 is CASSYSTPRGPGGYTF. The CDR3 nucleotides are TGTGCCAGCAGTTACTCCACCCCACGGGGGCCTGGGGGCTACACCTTC.

V gene TRBV4-2 combines with J gene TRBJ2-7; 10 bases map to TRBD2. The CDR3 sequence is 16 residues long. Germline CDR1 LGHNA, CDR2 YNFKEQ. Germline trimming cut 0 bases from V and 3 bases from J; bases unmatched to any gene: 5. CDR3 nucleotides: TGTGCCAGCAGCCAAGATTTAGGGACTAGCGTCTACGAGCAGTACTTC. Amino acid sequence: CASSQDLGTSVYEQYF.

This clone turned up a few times. The chain recombines TRBV10-1 with TRBJ2-5; 8 nucleotides line up with TRBD2. CDR1 and CDR2 from the germline V gene are WNHNN and SYGVQD (reference sequence). Unmatched junction bases numbered 8, after V lost 8 bases and J lost 6 bases. This CDR3 region has 13 residues. The CDR3 loop reads CASHRLASKTQYF. The CDR3 DNA sequence: TGCGCCAGCCATCGACTAGCGAGTAAGACCCAGTACTTC.

The rearrangement joins TRBV28 to TRBJ1-4; a possible D gene is TRBD1 (5 bases). Germline loops: CDR1 MDHEN, CDR2 SYDVKM. V gave up 5 bases and J gave up 6 bases, with 22 bases separating them. The CDR3 extends over 17 amino acids. Written as DNA, the CDR3 is TGTGCCAGCAGTCACGTCCTCATCGGGAAAGGGGATGAAAAACTGTTTTTT. This gives the protein CASSHVLIGKGDEKLFF.

V and J are TRBV27 and TRBJ1-1; TRBD1 agrees at 8 bases. Germline trimming cut 6 bases from V and 7 bases from J; bases unmatched to any gene: 7. The CDR3 length is 13 residues. Germline CDR1 and CDR2: MNHEY and SMNVEV (reference sequence). CDR3 bases: TGTGCCAGCAGCACCCCCGACAGGGGTGAAGCTTTCTTT. It translates to CASSTPDRGEAFF.